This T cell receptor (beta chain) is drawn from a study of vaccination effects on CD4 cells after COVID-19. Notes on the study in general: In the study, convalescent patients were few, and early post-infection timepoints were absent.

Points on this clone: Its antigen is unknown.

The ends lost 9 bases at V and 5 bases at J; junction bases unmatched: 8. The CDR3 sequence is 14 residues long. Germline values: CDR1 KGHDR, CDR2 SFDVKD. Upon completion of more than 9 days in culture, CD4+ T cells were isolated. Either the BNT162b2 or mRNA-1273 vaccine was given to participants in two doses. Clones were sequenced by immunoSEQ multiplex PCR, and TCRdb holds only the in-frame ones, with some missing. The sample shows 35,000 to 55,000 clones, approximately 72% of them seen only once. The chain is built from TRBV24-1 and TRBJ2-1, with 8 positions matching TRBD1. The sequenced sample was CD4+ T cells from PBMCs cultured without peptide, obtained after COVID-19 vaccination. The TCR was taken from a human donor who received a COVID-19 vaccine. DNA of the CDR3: TGTGCCACCGAGACAGGGGTGGGGCACAATGAGCAGTTCTTC. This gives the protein CATETGVGHNEQFF.